The 23 T cell receptor beta chains in this list originate from one sample, sequenced in a study of T cells in women clearing cervical HPV infection. Here immunoSEQ multiplex PCR was the method, and the copy in TCRdb shows in-frame clones only, minus some. Recorded for this sample: under 40,000 clones. The specimen was blood buffy coat. The receptors stem from a woman aged 18 to 75 with a cervical HPV16 infection that either progressed to CIN3+ or cleared (not recorded which).

Of note for this clone: The read ends 3 residues early relative to the CDR3; the germline J gene fills the gap. The chain joins TRBV2 to TRBJ2-3; no reliable D call. The V and J ends lost 7 bases and 1 base respectively, with 12 bases between them. CDR1 and CDR2 from the germline V gene are SNHLY and FYNNEI. The CDR3 has 14 amino acids. The covered CDR3 bases are TGTGCCAGCACTGACTGGGCCCGCACAGATACG. Its translation is CASTDWARTDT. The entire CDR3 protein reads CASTDWARTDTQYF.

Points on this clone: The CDR3 end falls 3 residues outside the read, so it is completed with the germline J gene. This chain connects TRBV28 to TRBJ2-7; 7 bases match TRBD2. The germline CDR1 and CDR2 sequences are MDHEN and SYDVKM. Losses at the gene ends were 2 bases for V and 3 bases for J; bases not matched to a gene: 13. The CDR3 is 17 amino acids. The CDR3 loop reads CASSLVAVGGRVYEQYF. The part of the CDR3 DNA that was read is TGTGCCAGCAGTTTAGTGGCCGTTGGGGGGAGGGTCTACGAG.

On this clone: Sequencing ends 3 residues short of the CDR3 end; the germline J gene provides the rest. This chain joins TRBV7-2 and TRBJ2-7; 8 bases map to TRBD1. Germline CDR1 is SGHTA and CDR2 is FQGNSA. The V segment lost 5 bases and the J segment 1 base; nucleotides outside the gene matches: 7. This CDR3 contains 15 residues. CDR3 residues: CASSPDRGRSYEQYF. The sequenced part of the CDR3 DNA is TGTGCCAGCAGCCCTGACAGGGGTAGATCCTACGAG.

For this clone: The read halts 3 residues ahead of the CDR3 end, with the missing end drawn from the germline J gene. V is TRBV19 and J is TRBJ1-6; 8 bases match TRBD1. The CDR3 extends over 13 amino acids. V dropped 5 bases and J dropped 9; count of bases not matched to a gene: 3. Germline V gene lookup returns CDR1 LNHDA and CDR2 SQIVND (reference sequence). Incomplete CDR3 DNA: TGTGCCAGTAGTCCCGGACAGGGTTCACCC. Residues: CASSPGQGSP. The whole CDR3 is CASSPGQGSPLHF.

Regarding this clone: The read finishes 3 residues shy of the CDR3 end, and the germline J gene is used to complete it. J is TRBJ1-2 and V is TRBV19; 10 nucleotides match TRBD1. Germline V CDR1 and CDR2: LNHDA, SQIVND (reference sequence). The CDR3 length is 15 residues. The CDR3 DNA, read in part, is TGTGCCAGTAGTATCGCGGGACAGGGGACCTCCGAC. Translation gives CASSIAGQGTSD. The whole CDR3 sequence reads CASSIAGQGTSDYTF.

With respect to this clone: From the germline J gene comes the end of the CDR3, since the read stops 3 residues before it. J is TRBJ2-4 and V is TRBV18; the D gene is possibly TRBD2 (6 bases). CDR1 KGHSH and CDR2 LQKENI come from the germline V gene. The CDR3 totals 17 residues. The CDR3 sequence: CASSPGFSGRNNYGQYF. Incomplete CDR3 DNA: TGTGCCAGCTCACCAGGTTTTAGCGGACGGAATAACTATGGT.

As regards this clone: The observed sequence ends 3 residues before the CDR3 terminus, with the missing tail filled in from the germline J gene. V usage is TRBV19 and J usage is TRBJ1-2; D gene unclear. The CDR3 extends over 13 amino acids. Trimming pared 6 bases from V and 1 base from J, leaving 9 bases between. CDR1 and CDR2 (germline): LNHDA, SQIVND (reference sequence). CDR3 loop: CASRLSDNYGYTF. Partial CDR3 DNA: TGTGCCAGTAGGCTCAGCGATAACTATGGC.

With regard to this clone: Read data end 3 residues before the CDR3 end; the end is taken from the germline J gene. V gene TRBV5-1 combines with J gene TRBJ2-3, with 8 bases fitting TRBD2. J gave up 3 bases and V 4 bases, and 10 bases lay outside the gene matches. CDR1 SGHRS and CDR2 YFSETQ come from the germline V gene. The CDR3 is 16 residues long. The part of the CDR3 DNA that was read is TGCGCCAGCAGCATAACCGGGGGGGATTCAACAGATACG. Amino acid sequence: CASSITGGDSTDT. The CDR3 reads in full as CASSITGGDSTDTQYF.

Concerning this clone itself: Read data end 3 residues before the CDR3 end; the end is taken from the germline J gene. The chain uses TRBV19 and TRBJ2-6, with unresolved D. In germline, CDR1 is LNHDA, CDR2 SQIVND (reference sequence). V dropped 0 bases and J dropped 3 bases, with 6 bases sitting between them. This CDR3 comprises 15 residues. The CDR3 spells CASSIDGSGANVLTF. The part of the CDR3 DNA that was read is TGTGCCAGTAGTATAGACGGTAGTGGGGCCAACGTC.

Worth noting for this clone: The read falls 3 residues short of the CDR3 end, and the missing part is taken from the germline J gene. This rearrangement joins TRBV20-1 to TRBJ2-3, with unresolved D. V was clipped by 3 bases and J by 6 bases, with 7 bases between them. The CDR3 spans 11 residues. From germline, CDR1 is DFQATT and CDR2 SNEGSKA (reference sequence). Here the CDR3 reads CSASPSDTQYF. CDR3 DNA, as far as it was read: TGCAGTGCTAGCCCGTCCGATACG.

Turning to this clone: The CDR3 extends 3 residues past the end of the read, so its final part is completed from the germline J gene. The chain is built from TRBV20-1 and TRBJ2-2, with a weak D call TRBD2 (6 bases). This CDR3 is built from 13 residues. V lost 3 bases and J lost 8, with 13 bases in between. Germline CDR1 DFQATT, CDR2 SNEGSKA (reference sequence). CDR3 DNA, as far as it was read: TGCAGTGCTAGTCGGGACCGGGGGGGGGAG. It yields the protein CSASRDRGGE. The CDR3 in full is CSASRDRGGELFF.

About this clone: The sample has other DNA sequences that encode this CDR3 too. CDR3 loop: CASSPGDRNSYEQYF. CDR3 DNA, as far as it was read: TGTGCCAGCTCTCCAGGGGACAGGAACTCCTACGAG. V usage is TRBV18 and J usage is TRBJ2-7; 8 bases line up with TRBD1. Read data end 3 residues before the CDR3 end; the end is taken from the germline J gene. The germline V gene has CDR1 KGHSH and CDR2 LQKENI. Trimming removed 6 bases from V and 0 bases from J; junction bases left unmatched: 7. This CDR3 has 15 residues.

A remark on this clone: The sequenced fragment ends 3 residues before the CDR3 boundary, so the rest is inferred from the germline J gene. The gene calls are TRBV18 and TRBJ1-1; D is undetermined. Germline V gene sequence: CDR1 KGHSH, CDR2 LQKENI. Trimming took off 2 bases at V and 5 bases at J, with 12 bases between the two ends. The CDR3 is 14 residues long. CDR3 residues: CASSPGQVETEAFF. CDR3 DNA, as far as it was read: TGTGCCAGCTCACCAGGGCAGGTCGAAACTGAA.

A remark on this clone: Coverage ceases 3 residues before the CDR3 finishes, and the germline J gene fills in the end. The chain couples TRBV19 to TRBJ2-7, with 10 bases fitting TRBD1. The CDR3 contains 14 residues. Germline CDR1 is LNHDA and CDR2 is SQIVND (reference sequence). V dropped 5 bases and J dropped 5; count of bases not matched to a gene: 6. CDR3 protein: CASSLGQGVNEQYF. The CDR3 DNA, read in part, is TGTGCCAGTAGTCTAGGACAGGGGGTGAACGAG.

Worth noting for this clone: The CDR3 goes on 3 residues after the read ends, and that part is filled in from the germline J gene. This chain joins TRBV6-2 or TRBV6-3 and TRBJ1-5; no clear D. V lost 4 bases and J lost 6, with 10 bases in between. Germline CDR1 reads MNHEY; CDR2 reads SVGEGT. This CDR3 is 13 amino acids long. CDR3 DNA, as far as it was read: TGTGCCAGCAGTTGGGCCTATGGTCAGCCC. Residues: CASSWAYGQP. The whole CDR3 protein reads CASSWAYGQPQHF.

Note on this clone: The read gets to within 3 residues of the CDR3 end, and the germline J gene fills in the rest. The chain uses TRBV28 and TRBJ1-4, with D possibly being TRBD1 (5 bases). The germline gives CDR1 MDHEN, CDR2 SYDVKM. The CDR3 is 12 residues long. Trimming took off 8 bases at V and 7 bases at J, with 11 bases between the two ends. The CDR3 spells CASGSGTEKLFF. The sequenced CDR3 bases are TGTGCCAGCGGAAGCGGGACTGAAAAA.

With respect to this clone: At one of its ends the junction is not consistent with the germline gene, which may arise from a read error. The read ends 3 residues early relative to the CDR3; the germline J gene fills the gap. This sequence joins TRBV2 and TRBJ1-2, with D tentatively TRBD1 (6 bases). The CDR3 has 13 residues. Germline-derived CDR1 and CDR2 are SNHLY and FYNNEI. CDR3 sequence reads: CASSEQGHYGYTF. The DNA read from the CDR3 is TGTGCCAGCAGTGAACAGGGACACTATGGT.

Note on this clone: The DNA ends 3 residues before the CDR3 does, and the rest of the CDR3 is filled in from the germline J gene. J is TRBJ2-1 and V is TRBV5-1; TRBD2 matches 14 bases. The junction had 8 bases not matched to a gene; V was cut back by 0 bases and J by 9 bases. The CDR3 length is 17 residues. The germline V gene encodes CDR1 SGHRS and CDR2 YFSETQ. CDR3 DNA (partial): TGCGCCAGCAGCTTGGAACCTCGACTAGCGGGAGGGGGTGAG. It yields the protein CASSLEPRLAGGGE. The entire CDR3 protein reads CASSLEPRLAGGGEQFF.

On this clone itself: The read stops 3 residues short of the end of the CDR3; the missing end is completed from the germline J gene. This rearrangement joins TRBV5-1 to TRBJ2-5; TRBD2 is a possible D gene (7 bases). CDR1 is SGHRS and CDR2 is YFSETQ in the germline V gene. V gave up 5 bases and J gave up 1 base, with 12 bases separating them. CDR3 length equals 14 residues. CDR3 DNA (partial): TGCGCCAGCAGGGGGGGGACACCCCAAGAGACC. This translates into CASRGGTPQET. The whole CDR3 protein reads CASRGGTPQETQYF.

A remark on this clone: The read terminates 3 residues before the CDR3 end, so the remaining end is supplied by the germline J gene. The chain couples TRBV6-2 or TRBV6-3 to TRBJ1-1, with D uncertain. The CDR3 sequence is 11 residues long. V lost 4 bases, J lost 6 bases, and 6 bases lay in between. Per the germline V gene, CDR1 is MNHEY and CDR2 is SVGEGT. The CDR3 sequence: CASSFHSEAFF. CDR3 bases read: TGTGCCAGCAGTTTCCACTCTGAA.

The sequenced CDR3 bases are TGTGCCAGCTCACCATTCCGGGGAGACGCAAACACTGAA. Translation gives CASSPFRGDANTE. The entire CDR3 protein reads CASSPFRGDANTEAFF. The chain links TRBV18 to TRBJ1-1; D ambiguous. The missing CDR3 end, 3 residues past where the read stops, is filled in from the germline J gene. The V and J ends lost 2 bases and 2 bases respectively, with 15 bases between them. The germline gives CDR1 KGHSH, CDR2 LQKENI. This CDR3 contains 16 residues.

On this clone: Read data end 3 residues before the CDR3 end; the end is taken from the germline J gene. V is TRBV29-1 and J is TRBJ1-1; weak D call: TRBD1 (5 bases). The CDR3 is made up of 14 amino acids. CDR1 SQVTM and CDR2 ANQGSEA come from the germline V gene. Trimming removed 4 bases at V and 1 base at J, with 13 bases between. The part of the CDR3 DNA that was read is TGCAGCGTTGTCCCCAGGGCTTCGAACACTGAA. Translating gives CSVVPRASNTE. From start to end, the CDR3 is CSVVPRASNTEAFF.

In regard to this clone: Coverage ceases 3 residues before the CDR3 finishes, and the germline J gene fills in the end. The rearrangement links TRBV7-2 to TRBJ2-1; the match to TRBD1 covers 7 bases. The CDR3 contains 15 residues. Germline lookup yields CDR1 SGHTA and CDR2 FQGNSA. The V and J ends lost 2 bases and 4 bases, in that order; junction bases with no gene match: 5. The CDR3 spells CASSLPQGYYNEQFF. CDR3 bases read: TGTGCCAGCAGCTTACCACAGGGGTATTACAATGAG.